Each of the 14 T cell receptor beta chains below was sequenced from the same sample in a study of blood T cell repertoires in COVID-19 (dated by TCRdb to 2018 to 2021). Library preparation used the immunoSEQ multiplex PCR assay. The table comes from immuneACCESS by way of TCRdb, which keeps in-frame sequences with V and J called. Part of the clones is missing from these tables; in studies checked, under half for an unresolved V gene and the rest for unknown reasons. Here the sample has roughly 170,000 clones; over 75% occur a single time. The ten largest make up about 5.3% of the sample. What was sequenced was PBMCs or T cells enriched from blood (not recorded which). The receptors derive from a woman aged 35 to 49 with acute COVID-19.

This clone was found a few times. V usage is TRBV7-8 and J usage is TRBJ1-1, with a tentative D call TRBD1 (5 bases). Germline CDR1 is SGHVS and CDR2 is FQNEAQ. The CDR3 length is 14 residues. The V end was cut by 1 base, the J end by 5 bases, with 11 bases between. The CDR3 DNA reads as TGTGCCAGCAGCTTAGGGGGTGCAGGGACTGAAGCTTTCTTT. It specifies CASSLGGAGTEAFF.

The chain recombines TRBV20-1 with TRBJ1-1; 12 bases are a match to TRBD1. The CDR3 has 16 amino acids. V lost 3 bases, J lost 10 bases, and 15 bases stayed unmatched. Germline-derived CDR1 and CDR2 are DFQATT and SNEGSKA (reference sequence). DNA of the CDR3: TGCAGTGCTAGTGCTGGTACGGGACAGGGGGCCCGGGGAGCTTTCTTT. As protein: CSASAGTGQGARGAFF.

CDR3 DNA sequence: TGTGCCAGCAGTGGTCACAGGGGAGCGTCGGGTGATGAGCAGTTCTTC. Translating gives CASSGHRGASGDEQFF. The chain uses TRBV6-1 and TRBJ2-1, with TRBD1 matching over 7 bases. CDR1 MNHNS and CDR2 SASEGT come from the germline V gene. The CDR3 covers 16 residues. V trimming: 4 bases; J trimming: 8 bases; junction bases outside the gene matches: 14.

The CDR3 sequence is CASSDPRPPSGTSFHYEQYV. The CDR3 nucleotides are TGTGCCAGCAGTGACCCCCGGCCCCCATCCGGGACTAGCTTCCATTACGAGCAGTACGTC. The chain uses TRBV6-4 and TRBJ2-7; 9 nucleotides match TRBD2. This CDR3 spans 20 amino acids. The germline V gene encodes CDR1 MRHNA and CDR2 SNTAGT. Trimming at V came to 2 bases and at J to 4 bases, leaving 21 bases not matched to a gene.

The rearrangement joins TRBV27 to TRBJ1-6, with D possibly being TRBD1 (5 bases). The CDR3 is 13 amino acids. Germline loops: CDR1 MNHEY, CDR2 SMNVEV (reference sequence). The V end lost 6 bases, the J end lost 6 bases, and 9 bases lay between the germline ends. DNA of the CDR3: TGTGCCAGCAGACCGGGACTTAATTCACCCCTCCACTTT. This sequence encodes CASRPGLNSPLHF.

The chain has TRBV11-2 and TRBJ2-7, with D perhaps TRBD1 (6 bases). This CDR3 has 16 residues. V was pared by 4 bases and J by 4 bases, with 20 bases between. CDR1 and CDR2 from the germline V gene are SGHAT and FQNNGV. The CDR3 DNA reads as TGTGCCAGCAGCTCAGGTCCTCCGGGACAAGGATACGAGCAGTACGTC. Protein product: CASSSGPPGQGYEQYV.

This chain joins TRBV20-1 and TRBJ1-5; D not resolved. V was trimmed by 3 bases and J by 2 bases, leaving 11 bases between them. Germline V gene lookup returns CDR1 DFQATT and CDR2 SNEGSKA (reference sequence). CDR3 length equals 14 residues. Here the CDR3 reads CSASPLIGNQPQHF. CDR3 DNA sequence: TGCAGTGCTAGTCCTCTGATAGGCAATCAGCCCCAGCATTTT.

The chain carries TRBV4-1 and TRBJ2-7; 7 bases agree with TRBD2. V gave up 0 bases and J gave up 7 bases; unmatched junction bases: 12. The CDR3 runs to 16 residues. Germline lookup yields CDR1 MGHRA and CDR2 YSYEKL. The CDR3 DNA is TGCGCCAGCAGCCAAGATAGGAGCGGGAACCCTGCGGAGCAGTACTTC. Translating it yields CASSQDRSGNPAEQYF.

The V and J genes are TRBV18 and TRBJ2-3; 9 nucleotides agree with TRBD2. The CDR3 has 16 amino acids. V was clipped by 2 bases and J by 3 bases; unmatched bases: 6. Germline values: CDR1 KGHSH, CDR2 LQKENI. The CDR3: CASSPVSAGGTDTQYF. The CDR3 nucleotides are TGTGCCAGCTCACCAGTATCCGCGGGAGGGACAGATACGCAGTATTTT.

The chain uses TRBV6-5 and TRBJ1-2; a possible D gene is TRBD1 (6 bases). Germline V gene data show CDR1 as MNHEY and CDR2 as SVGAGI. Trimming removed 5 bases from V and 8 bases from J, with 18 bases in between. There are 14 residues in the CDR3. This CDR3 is CASSLYRVEGGYTF. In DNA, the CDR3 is TGTGCCAGCAGTCTCTACAGGGTAGAGGGCGGCTACACCTTC.

The CDR3 is CASNPAGGQDSPLHF. The CDR3 region has the DNA TGTGCCAGCAACCCAGCCGGGGGGCAGGATTCACCCCTCCACTTT. The genes are TRBV2 and TRBJ1-6, with D possibly TRBD1 on 6 matching bases. This CDR3 spans 15 amino acids. Germline V gene data show CDR1 as SNHLY and CDR2 as FYNNEI. V gave up 7 bases and J gave up 8 bases, with 18 bases separating them.

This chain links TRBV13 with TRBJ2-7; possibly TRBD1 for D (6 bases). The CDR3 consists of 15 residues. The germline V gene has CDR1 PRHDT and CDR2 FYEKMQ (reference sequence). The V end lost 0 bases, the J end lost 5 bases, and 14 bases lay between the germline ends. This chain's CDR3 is CASSLGVGGDDEQYF. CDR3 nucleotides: TGTGCCAGCAGCTTAGGGGTAGGGGGTGACGACGAGCAGTACTTC.

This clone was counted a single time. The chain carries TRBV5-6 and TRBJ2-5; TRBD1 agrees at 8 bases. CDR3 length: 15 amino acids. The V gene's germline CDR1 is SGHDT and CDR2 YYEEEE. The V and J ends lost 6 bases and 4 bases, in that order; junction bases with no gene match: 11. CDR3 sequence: CASIRTGLLRETQYF. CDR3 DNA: TGTGCCAGCATCAGGACAGGGCTATTAAGAGAGACCCAGTACTTC.

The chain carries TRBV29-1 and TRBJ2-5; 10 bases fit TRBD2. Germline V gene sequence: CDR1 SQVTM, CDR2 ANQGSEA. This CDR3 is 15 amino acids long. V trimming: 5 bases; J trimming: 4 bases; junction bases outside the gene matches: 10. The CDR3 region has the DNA TGCAGCGTTTCCAGGACTAGCGGCGTGGGAGAGACCCAGTACTTC. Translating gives CSVSRTSGVGETQYF.